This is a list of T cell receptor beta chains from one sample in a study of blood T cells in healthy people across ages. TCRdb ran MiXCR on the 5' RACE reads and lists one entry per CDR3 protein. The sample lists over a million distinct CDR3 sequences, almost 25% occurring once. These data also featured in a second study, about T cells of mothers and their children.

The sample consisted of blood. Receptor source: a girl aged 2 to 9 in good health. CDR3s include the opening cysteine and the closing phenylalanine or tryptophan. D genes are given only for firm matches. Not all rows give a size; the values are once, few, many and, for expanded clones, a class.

CDR3: CASSFQGPLQETQYF
DNA: TGTGCCAGCAGTTTTCAGGGACCTCTCCAAGAGACCCAGTACTTC
J: TRBJ2-5
D: -
V: TRBV6-5
size: few

CDR3: CSARPLLGQGLNEQFF
DNA: TGCAGTGCTAGACCACTTTTAGGACAGGGCCTCAATGAGCAGTTCTTC
J: TRBJ2-1
D: TRBD1
V: TRBV20-1
size: few

CDR3: CASSEYAGRLYEQYF
DNA: TGTGCCAGCAGTGAATACGCAGGGAGACTCTACGAGCAGTACTTC
J: TRBJ2-7
D: -
V: TRBV2
size: few

CDR3: CSAPTNWYTEAFF
DNA: TGCAGTGCCCCCACGAATTGGTACACTGAAGCTTTCTTT
J: TRBJ1-1
D: -
V: TRBV20-1
size: -

CDR3: CASKDRVSSYNEQFF
DNA: TGTGCCAGCAAGGACCGAGTAAGCTCCTACAATGAGCAGTTCTTC
J: TRBJ2-1
D: -
V: TRBV2
size: -

CDR3: CSASPETYEQYF
DNA: TGCAGTGCTAGTCCGGAAACCTACGAGCAGTACTTC
J: TRBJ2-7
D: -
V: TRBV20-1
size: few

CDR3: CASSVSPGLTDGQYF
DNA: TGTGCCAGCAGCGTATCTCCGGGACTTACTGACGGGCAGTACTTC
J: TRBJ2-5
D: -
V: TRBV9
size: many

CDR3: CASSEPRVGTNEKLFF
DNA: TGTGCCAGCAGTGAACCAAGGGTTGGGACTAATGAAAAACTGTTTTTT
J: TRBJ1-4
D: -
V: TRBV25-1
size: -

CDR3: CAISDVQGETQYF
DNA: TGTGCCATCAGTGATGTGCAGGGGGAGACCCAGTACTTC
J: TRBJ2-5
D: -
V: TRBV10-3
size: -

CDR3: CASSLSDGEAFF
DNA: TGTGCCAGCAGCCTTTCGGACGGTGAAGCTTTCTTT
J: TRBJ1-1
D: -
V: TRBV3-1
size: few

CDR3: CASSQQGVATNEKLFF
DNA: TGTGCCAGCAGCCAACAGGGAGTAGCAACTAATGAAAAACTGTTTTTT
J: TRBJ1-4
D: -
V: TRBV13
size: few

CDR3: CAISDLNRNTGELFF
DNA: TGTGCCATCAGTGATCTCAACAGGAACACCGGGGAGCTGTTTTTT
J: TRBJ2-2
D: -
V: TRBV10-3
size: -

CDR3: CASDQGRDPNQPQHF
DNA: TGTGCCAGCGACCAGGGCAGGGACCCTAATCAGCCCCAGCATTTT
J: TRBJ1-5
D: -
V: TRBV7-3
size: few

CDR3: CSASTGMNTEAFF
DNA: TGCAGTGCTTCAACCGGGATGAACACTGAAGCTTTCTTT
J: TRBJ1-1
D: -
V: TRBV20-1
size: few

CDR3: CASSATYLLSTDTQYF
DNA: TGTGCCAGCAGTGCGACCTACCTCCTTAGCACAGATACGCAGTATTTT
J: TRBJ2-3
D: -
V: TRBV6-4
size: -

CDR3: CASSLTSGPENIQYF
DNA: TGTGCCAGCAGCTTAACTTCAGGGCCCGAAAACATTCAGTACTTC
J: TRBJ2-4
D: -
V: TRBV5-6
size: -

CDR3: CASRPSFNRDKYF
DNA: TGTGCCAGCAGACCATCCTTTAACCGGGACAAGTACTTC
J: TRBJ2-5
D: -
V: TRBV28
size: few

CDR3: CASSQAPMAAEQFF
DNA: TGCGCCAGCAGCCAAGCCCCCATGGCGGCTGAGCAGTTCTTC
J: TRBJ2-1
D: -
V: TRBV4-1
size: -

CDR3: CSVVGTGDIQYF
DNA: TGCAGCGTTGTCGGGACCGGGGACATTCAGTACTTC
J: TRBJ2-4
D: -
V: TRBV29-1
size: -

CDR3: CASSQDSEGGSETQYF
DNA: TGCGCCAGCAGCCAAGACTCAGAGGGGGGTTCAGAGACCCAGTACTTC
J: TRBJ2-5
D: -
V: TRBV4-3
size: -

CDR3: CSAQGLEAFF
DNA: TGCAGTGCTCAGGGGCTTGAAGCTTTCTTT
J: TRBJ1-1
D: -
V: TRBV20-1
size: -

CDR3: CASSTNTRTAEQYF
DNA: TGTGCCAGCTCTACGAACACGAGGACAGCCGAGCAGTACTTC
J: TRBJ2-7
D: -
V: TRBV18
size: -

CDR3: CASSPGGGSQETLYF
DNA: TGTGCCAGCAGCCCAGGGGGCGGGAGTCAAGAGACCCTGTACTTC
J: TRBJ2-5
D: -
V: TRBV11-2
size: once

CDR3: CASSLGPRDEQFF
DNA: TGTGCCAGCAGCTTAGGCCCTAGGGATGAGCAGTTCTTC
J: TRBJ2-1
D: -
V: TRBV5-5
size: -

CDR3: CASSTGAINSPLHF
DNA: TGTGCCAGCAGCACAGGGGCTATCAATTCACCCCTCCACTTT
J: TRBJ1-6
D: TRBD1
V: TRBV6-5
size: -

CDR3: CSVTGGATDTQYF
DNA: TGCAGCGTAACAGGGGGCGCGACAGATACGCAGTATTTT
J: TRBJ2-3
D: TRBD1
V: TRBV29-1
size: few

CDR3: CSASPGGGNYGYTF
DNA: TGCAGTGCTAGTCCCGGAGGGGGCAACTATGGCTACACCTTC
J: TRBJ1-2
D: TRBD1
V: TRBV20-1
size: few

CDR3: CSVGQDGYTF
DNA: TGCAGCGTTGGACAGGATGGCTACACCTTC
J: TRBJ1-2
D: -
V: TRBV29-1
size: -

CDR3: CASSAGSFETQYF
DNA: TGTGCCAGCAGCGCAGGGAGTTTTGAGACCCAGTACTTC
J: TRBJ2-5
D: -
V: TRBV2
size: -

CDR3: CASSLSAGDYEQYF
DNA: TGTGCCAGCAGTTTATCTGCAGGTGACTACGAGCAGTACTTC
J: TRBJ2-7
D: -
V: TRBV27
size: -

CDR3: CASIRQGYTGELFF
DNA: TGTGCCAGCATCCGACAGGGGTACACCGGGGAGCTGTTTTTT
J: TRBJ2-2
D: TRBD1
V: TRBV12-3/TRBV12-4
size: few

CDR3: CASSQKTGQGRRSTDTQYF
DNA: TGCGCCAGCAGCCAAAAGACGGGACAGGGGCGAAGAAGCACAGATACGCAGTATTTT
J: TRBJ2-3
D: TRBD1
V: TRBV5-1
size: -

CDR3: CASSPSRHEDTGELFF
DNA: TGCGCCAGCAGCCCAAGCAGACACGAGGACACCGGGGAGCTGTTTTTT
J: TRBJ2-2
D: -
V: TRBV4-1
size: few

CDR3: CASSSSVDTGLYGYTF
DNA: TGTGCCAGCAGTAGTTCGGTAGATACAGGGCTTTACGGCTACACCTTC
J: TRBJ1-2
D: -
V: TRBV27
size: few

CDR3: CASSYERTYEQYF
DNA: TGCGCCAGCAGTTACGAGAGGACCTACGAGCAGTACTTC
J: TRBJ2-7
D: -
V: TRBV6-6
size: -

CDR3: CASRVRGVMNTEAFF
DNA: TGTGCCAGCAGGGTCAGAGGGGTTATGAACACTGAAGCTTTCTTT
J: TRBJ1-1
D: -
V: TRBV6-2/TRBV6-3
size: once

CDR3: CASSREGIPNEKLFF
DNA: TGCGCCAGCAGCCGTGAGGGGATCCCAAATGAAAAACTGTTTTTT
J: TRBJ1-4
D: -
V: TRBV5-1
size: few

CDR3: CSATFQVSQETQYF
DNA: TGCAGTGCTACCTTTCAGGTATCCCAAGAGACCCAGTACTTC
J: TRBJ2-5
D: -
V: TRBV20-1
size: few

CDR3: CASSPEGFGSSYNEQFF
DNA: TGTGCCAGCAGTCCGGAGGGCTTCGGAAGCTCCTACAATGAGCAGTTCTTC
J: TRBJ2-1
D: -
V: TRBV6-5
size: -

CDR3: CASSLGTQDRMNTEAFF
DNA: TGTGCCAGCAGCTTAGGGACGCAGGACAGGATGAACACTGAAGCTTTCTTT
J: TRBJ1-1
D: TRBD1
V: TRBV7-9
size: -

CDR3: CASSGVSDTQYF
DNA: TGTGCCAGTTCGGGGGTATCGGATACGCAGTATTTT
J: TRBJ2-3
D: -
V: TRBV7-9
size: -

CDR3: CASSLTAGGPQEQFF
DNA: TGCGCCAGCAGCTTGACAGCGGGAGGGCCACAGGAGCAGTTCTTC
J: TRBJ2-1
D: TRBD2
V: TRBV5-1
size: few

CDR3: CASSPDSGENIQYF
DNA: TGTGCCAGCAGTCCGGATTCGGGGGAAAACATTCAGTACTTC
J: TRBJ2-4
D: -
V: TRBV6-5
size: few

CDR3: CATSNSGYIQYF
DNA: TGTGCCACCTCTAATAGCGGGTACATTCAGTACTTC
J: TRBJ2-4
D: TRBD2
V: TRBV24-1
size: -

CDR3: CASSYSRTAPQGYTF
DNA: TGCGCCAGCAGCTACTCTAGGACAGCCCCTCAAGGCTACACCTTC
J: TRBJ1-2
D: -
V: TRBV5-1
size: once

CDR3: CASSPITGGNEQFF
DNA: TGTGCCAGCAGCCCTATTACAGGGGGAAATGAGCAGTTCTTC
J: TRBJ2-1
D: TRBD1
V: TRBV7-9
size: few

CDR3: CASSEEFTGKSTDTQYF
DNA: TGTGCCAGCAGTGAAGAGTTTACGGGAAAAAGCACAGATACGCAGTATTTT
J: TRBJ2-3
D: -
V: TRBV6-1
size: -

CDR3: CSALFLTLRREYEQYF
DNA: TGCAGTGCTTTATTCCTAACACTGAGAAGAGAGTACGAGCAGTACTTC
J: TRBJ2-7
D: -
V: TRBV20-1
size: -

CDR3: CASSLRVDNEQFF
DNA: TGTGCCAGCAGCTTGAGAGTAGACAATGAGCAGTTCTTC
J: TRBJ2-1
D: -
V: TRBV13
size: few

CDR3: CASSQTVASYEQYF
DNA: TGTGCCAGCAGCCAAACCGTGGCCTCCTACGAGCAGTACTTC
J: TRBJ2-7
D: -
V: TRBV3-1
size: -

CDR3: CASTGTHRREYF
DNA: TGTGCCAGCACAGGGACTCACCGAAGGGAGTACTTC
J: TRBJ2-7
D: -
V: TRBV6-2/TRBV6-3
size: -

CDR3: CASSLSRRPTYEQYF
DNA: TGTGCCAGCAGCTTATCTCGGCGGCCCACTTACGAGCAGTACTTC
J: TRBJ2-7
D: -
V: TRBV11-2
size: -

CDR3: CATSTTGEQYF
DNA: TGTGCCACCTCCACCACGGGGGAGCAGTACTTC
J: TRBJ2-7
D: -
V: TRBV28
size: -